This T cell receptor beta chain was documented in a study of a mutant IDH1 vaccine in newly diagnosed glioma. Study as a whole: Vaccines began 4-6 weeks after radiotherapy alone, or with temozolomide cycles. The treated group averaged approximately 42 years old and was around 60% male, roughly 40% female. Previous treatment comprised radiotherapy, temozolomide, or both, mostly both. Study-level points and caveats: Pseudoprogression appeared independent of alterations in top peripheral clonotypes.

This clone rates as medium-sized (0.01 to 0.1%). Its matching antigen is unknown. Sequenced by immunoSEQ multiplex PCR; TCRdb stores in-frame clones only, minus some. The sample has about 41,000 clones; more than 60% are singletons. Trimming shortened V by 2 bases and J by 5 bases, and 7 bases separated the two germline ends. Germline V gene data show CDR1 as MNHNS and CDR2 as SASEGT. The CDR3 has 13 amino acids. Time point specified: week 23, last vaccination. The vaccine gave 300 ug of a 20-mer mutant IDH1 peptide subcutaneously per dose. V is TRBV6-1 and J is TRBJ1-5; unclear D gene. The source of this sequence is a woman aged 35 to 49 with glioma. Some clones in this sample may be carry-over from other donors' samples. Sequencing used PBMCs, obtained from a glioma patient whose treatment included an IDH1 peptide vaccine. CDR3 amino acids: CASSETLDQPQHF. In DNA, the CDR3 is TGTGCCAGCAGTGAAACCCTCGATCAGCCCCAGCATTTT.